This T cell receptor beta chain originates from a study of OX40 agonist ivuxolimab in advanced cancers. Study results and limitations: Low levels of normalized T-cell clonal expansion also appeared in some nonresponders.

Here immunoSEQ multiplex PCR was the method, and the copy in TCRdb shows in-frame clones only, minus some. Counted here are some 18,000 clones, just over 70% occurring once; the ten biggest clones make up 15% to 20%. The V end lost 1 base, the J end lost 7 bases, and 7 bases lay between the germline ends. This CDR3 has 12 residues. Germline CDR1 reads MDHEN; CDR2 reads SYDVKM. By proportion, this clone is medium-sized. Its specificity is unknown. The source of this sequence is an adult with an advanced solid tumor such as melanoma, head and neck, liver or kidney cancer. The input for sequencing was CD4+ or CD8+ T cells sorted from blood, taken in a trial of the OX40 agonist ivuxolimab. The chain employs TRBV28 and TRBJ1-1; D is ambiguous. The CDR3 spells CASSLSVHEAFF. Here the CDR3 DNA reads TGTGCCAGCAGTTTATCCGTACATGAAGCTTTCTTT.